Shown below are 25 T cell receptor beta chains from a single sample sequenced in a study of cytomegalovirus exposure and HLA in healthy donors. The study ran its PCR with 60 Vbeta and 13 Jbeta primers. Method: immunoSEQ multiplex PCR; TCRdb's copy keeps in-frame clones and lacks some. The data show over 150,000 clones, 80% to 90% seen once. Sequencing used PBMCs. All receptors come from a woman between 25 and 40 years old in good health and CMV-seropositive.

Only a few counts were recorded for this clone. The chain couples TRBV9 to TRBJ1-5; TRBD1 might be the D (6 bases). Trimming pared 3 bases from V and 0 bases from J, leaving 10 bases between. The germline gives CDR1 SGDLS, CDR2 YYNGEE. The CDR3 spans 15 residues. The CDR3 DNA sequence: TGTGCCAGCAGCGCGACAGGCAATAGCAATCAGCCCCAGCATTTT. This sequence encodes CASSATGNSNQPQHF.

J is TRBJ1-5 and V is TRBV19; TRBD1 agrees at 11 bases. In germline, CDR1 is LNHDA, CDR2 SQIVND (reference sequence). Trimming cost V 2 bases and J 0 bases; bases outside gene matches: 12. CDR3 length: 20 residues. Here the CDR3 reads CASSIRGWTGGPYSNQPQHF. The CDR3 nucleotides read TGTGCCAGTAGTATAAGGGGATGGACAGGGGGCCCTTATAGCAATCAGCCCCAGCATTTT.

This clone was seen a few times. CDR3 loop: CASSPLGQGVGQPQHF. In DNA, the CDR3 is TGTGCCAGCTCACCACTGGGACAGGGGGTCGGTCAGCCCCAGCATTTT. The genes are TRBV18 and TRBJ1-5, with 11 bases aligning to TRBD1. CDR1 is KGHSH, CDR2 LQKENI, per germline. With 1 base clipped from V and 6 bases from J, the junction kept 5 bases outside the gene matches. There are 16 residues in the CDR3.

This clone was counted a single time. This chain joins TRBV29-1 and TRBJ1-2; 7 bases are a match to TRBD1. CDR3 length equals 13 residues. V was pared by 4 bases and J by 8 bases, with 10 bases of the junction left unmatched. Germline V gene lookup returns CDR1 SQVTM and CDR2 ANQGSEA. For the CDR3, the DNA is TGCAGCGTTGCCGTTGACAGGGCGGGAGGCTACACCTTC. Translating it yields CSVAVDRAGGYTF.

The J gene is TRBJ1-6, the V gene TRBV27; D might be TRBD1 (5 bases). The germline CDR1 and CDR2 sequences are MNHEY and SMNVEV (reference sequence). CDR3 length: 16 amino acids. Trimming pared 7 bases from V and 2 bases from J, leaving 15 bases between. The CDR3 protein is CASTISGRPYNSPLHF. The CDR3 DNA reads as TGTGCCAGCACCATCTCAGGGAGGCCCTATAATTCACCCCTCCACTTT.

This chain joins TRBV5-4 and TRBJ1-2; 7 positions match TRBD1. Per germline, CDR1 SGHNT and CDR2 YYREEE (reference sequence). After removal of 2 bases from V and 3 bases from J, the junction contained 4 bases not matched to a gene. CDR3 length equals 14 residues. The CDR3 sequence is CASSFSGTDYGYTF. CDR3 bases: TGTGCCAGCAGCTTCTCCGGGACAGACTATGGCTACACCTTC.

The chain couples TRBV4-3 to TRBJ2-6, with D tentatively TRBD2 (5 bases). Germline values: CDR1 LGHNA, CDR2 YSLEER. The ends were cut back, 2 bases at V and 0 bases at J, with 11 bases in the middle. This CDR3 has 17 amino acids. The CDR3 nucleotides are TGCGCCAGCAGCCAATTAATCGCGGGCTCTGGGGCCAACGTCCTGACTTTC. Protein: CASSQLIAGSGANVLTF.

The chain recombines TRBV2 with TRBJ1-4; 10 positions agree with TRBD1. The V gene end was trimmed by 6 bases and the J gene end by 6 bases; junction bases not matched to a gene: 7. CDR1 is SNHLY and CDR2 is FYNNEI in the germline V gene. This CDR3 contains 15 residues. The DNA of the CDR3 is TGTGCCAGCAGCATCACCGGGACAGGGGATGAAAAACTGTTTTTT. As protein: CASSITGTGDEKLFF.

The CDR3 DNA sequence: TGTGCCAGCAGCCGTTCGAGAAATGAGCAGTTCTTC. The encoded protein is CASSRSRNEQFF. V is TRBV5-6 and J is TRBJ2-1; D ambiguous. Germline CDR1 reads SGHDT; CDR2 reads YYEEEE. The CDR3 is 12 amino acids. Trimming stripped 4 bases from V and 7 bases from J, with 9 bases between.

The chain is built from TRBV27 and TRBJ1-2; TRBD1 matches at 8 bases. The CDR3 consists of 13 residues. Germline V lookup: CDR1 MNHEY, CDR2 SMNVEV (reference sequence). The trim removed 2 bases at V and 8 bases at J, leaving 4 bases unmatched. The CDR3 protein is CASSLGQGDGYTF. DNA of the CDR3: TGTGCCAGCAGTTTAGGACAGGGTGACGGCTACACCTTC.

The chain is built from TRBV14 and TRBJ2-7; no clear D gene. Trimming took 0 bases from V and 3 from J, leaving 18 bases between them. Germline V lookup: CDR1 SGHDN, CDR2 FVKESK. The CDR3 loop spans 17 amino acids. CDR3 loop: CASSQETTHYEDYEQYF. As DNA, the CDR3 is TGTGCCAGCAGCCAAGAAACGACCCACTACGAAGACTACGAGCAGTACTTC.

The rearrangement joins TRBV28 to TRBJ1-1; 9 nucleotides agree with TRBD1. V shed 4 bases and J 7 bases; nucleotides not matched to a gene: 10. The CDR3 loop spans 15 amino acids. Germline loops: CDR1 MDHEN, CDR2 SYDVKM. CDR3 DNA sequence: TGTGCCAGCAGTTACCGGGACAGGGATCTCGGTGAAGCTTTCTTT. Translated, it gives CASSYRDRDLGEAFF.

This chain joins TRBV7-8 and TRBJ1-2, with TRBD1 as a possible D gene (6 bases). Germline V CDR1 and CDR2: SGHVS, FQNEAQ. V lost 1 base to trimming and J lost 3 bases, with 18 bases between them. The CDR3 runs 17 residues. CDR3 residues: CASSLGHREGRHYGYTF. In DNA, the CDR3 is TGTGCCAGCAGCTTAGGTCACAGGGAGGGCCGCCACTATGGCTACACCTTC.

Only a few counts were recorded for this clone. This rearrangement joins TRBV7-6 to TRBJ1-1, with 11 nucleotides matching TRBD1. Germline CDR1 reads SGHVS; CDR2 reads FNYEAQ. The ends lost 5 bases at V and 1 base at J; junction bases unmatched: 9. The CDR3 totals 17 residues. The chain's CDR3 is CASSLVGQGGSNTEAFF. The CDR3 nucleotides are TGTGCCAGCAGCCTAGTGGGACAGGGGGGGTCGAACACTGAAGCTTTCTTT.

The chain is built from TRBV7-2 and TRBJ2-2; 14 positions agree with TRBD2. Germline CDR1 is SGHTA and CDR2 is FQGNSA. This CDR3 comprises 17 residues. Trimming at V came to 2 bases and at J to 5 bases, leaving 4 bases not matched to a gene. The CDR3 loop is CASSLQRTSGGTGELFF. The CDR3 DNA follows: TGTGCCAGCAGCTTACAAAGGACTAGCGGGGGGACCGGGGAGCTGTTTTTT.

The J gene is TRBJ1-3, the V gene TRBV28; D is ambiguous. The CDR3 runs to 13 residues. Trimming took 7 bases from V and 4 from J, leaving 11 bases between them. The germline gives CDR1 MDHEN, CDR2 SYDVKM. The DNA for the CDR3 is TGTGCCAGCATCCCGGGGAGGGGAAACACCATATATTTT. Amino acids: CASIPGRGNTIYF.

The chain uses TRBV6-5 and TRBJ2-1; tentatively, D is TRBD2 (6 bases). The germline V gene encodes CDR1 MNHEY and CDR2 SVGAGI. The CDR3 length is 14 residues. V lost 8 bases, J lost 2 bases, and 13 bases lay in between. In nucleotides, the CDR3 is TGTGCCAGCTGGCGGTCGGGAGCCTACAATGAGCAGTTCTTC. This encodes CASWRSGAYNEQFF.

V is TRBV2 and J is TRBJ1-6; D may be TRBD1 (6 bases). This CDR3 comprises 15 residues. Looked up from germline, CDR1 is SNHLY and CDR2 is FYNNEI. The V gene lost 4 bases and the J gene lost 5 bases, with 12 bases spanning the gap. DNA for the CDR3: TGTGCCAGCAGTGTGTACAGGGCGGATAATTCACCCCTCCACTTT. It is translated as CASSVYRADNSPLHF.

V gene TRBV19 combines with J gene TRBJ2-3; 7 positions agree with TRBD1. Germline CDR1 reads LNHDA; CDR2 reads SQIVND (reference sequence). The CDR3 is 18 residues long. The trim removed 10 bases at V and 0 bases at J, leaving 19 bases unmatched. The CDR3 is CATHRTGTALTSTDTQYF. For the CDR3, the DNA is TGTGCCACCCATCGTACCGGGACAGCTTTAACCAGCACAGATACGCAGTATTTT.

J is TRBJ2-6 and V is TRBV9; D unclear. The germline gives CDR1 SGDLS, CDR2 YYNGEE. Trimming took 2 bases from V and 0 from J, leaving 9 bases between them. The CDR3 consists of 16 residues. CDR3 in amino acids: CASSVRGYSGANVLTF. As DNA, the CDR3 is TGTGCCAGCAGCGTTAGAGGTTACTCTGGGGCCAACGTCCTGACTTTC.

J is TRBJ1-2 and V is TRBV6-5, with D tentatively TRBD1 (5 bases). Trimming stripped 6 bases from V and 8 bases from J, with 13 bases between. Germline CDR1 and CDR2: MNHEY and SVGAGI. The CDR3 runs 12 residues. The CDR3 loop reads CASRSGVPGYTF. The CDR3 DNA reads TGTGCCAGCAGATCGGGGGTTCCAGGCTACACCTTC.

This rearrangement joins TRBV7-3 to TRBJ2-3; 12 bases align to TRBD1. Germline CDR1 and CDR2: SGHTA and FQGTGA. CDR3 length equals 15 residues. Trimming cost V 3 bases and J 2 bases; bases outside gene matches: 0. The DNA of the CDR3 is TGTGCCAGCAGCTTGGGACAGGGGGCCACAGATACGCAGTATTTT. The encoded protein is CASSLGQGATDTQYF.

This chain connects TRBV15 to TRBJ1-3; TRBD1 agrees at 8 bases. The trim removed 5 bases at V and 4 bases at J, leaving 10 bases unmatched. The germline V gene has CDR1 LNHNV and CDR2 YYDKDF (reference sequence). This CDR3 spans 16 amino acids. CDR3 nucleotides: TGTGCCACCAGCCCGATCCAGGGGGCGATAGGAAACACCATATATTTT. It yields the protein CATSPIQGAIGNTIYF.

The J gene is TRBJ2-7, the V gene TRBV18; D call uncertain. Germline V gene lookup returns CDR1 KGHSH and CDR2 LQKENI. CDR3 length: 13 residues. V lost 6 bases to trimming and J lost 7 bases, with 16 bases between them. CDR3 amino acids: CASSPPSVAEQYF. The CDR3, as DNA: TGTGCCAGCTCCCCGCCGTCCGTGGCAGAGCAGTACTTC.

A few counts support this clone. This chain's CDR3 is CSVGGQGYGYTF. CDR3 DNA: TGCAGCGTTGGAGGACAGGGCTATGGCTACACCTTC. This chain joins TRBV29-1 and TRBJ1-2, with 8 bases matching TRBD1. Trimming removed 4 bases from V and 4 bases from J; junction bases left unmatched: 2. The germline V gene encodes CDR1 SQVTM and CDR2 ANQGSEA. The CDR3 is 12 amino acids.